This T cell receptor (beta chain) was profiled in a study of shared clonotypes between healthy human individuals. Study-level findings and limits: Relative to clonotypes present in all four donors, those not shared had lower generation probabilities. Incomplete sequencing of sorted subsets was indicated by rarefaction despite large depth.

The germline V gene has CDR1 MNHNS and CDR2 SASEGT. CDR3 length: 12 amino acids. V lost 8 bases to trimming and J lost 1 base, with 8 bases between them. On this clone: The antigen is unknown.

In the authors' workflow: Without quality scores, immunoSEQ junctional reads could not be filtered like full-length reads. TCRdb keeps only in-frame clones here, not all; method: immunoSEQ multiplex PCR. That table is the source of V, J and clone size, and D and trimming were worked out from the DNA. This table has a few million clones, nearly 97% appearing once. The sequencing input was naive CD4+ T cells sorted from blood. Subset given: CD45RA+ positively selected. The chain couples TRBV6-1 to TRBJ1-1, with no clear D. The clonotype was recovered from a man between 18 and 35 years old in good health. This chain's CDR3 is CASGLGNTEAFF. CDR3 DNA sequence: TGTGCCAGCGGGTTGGGGAACACTGAAGCTTTCTTT.